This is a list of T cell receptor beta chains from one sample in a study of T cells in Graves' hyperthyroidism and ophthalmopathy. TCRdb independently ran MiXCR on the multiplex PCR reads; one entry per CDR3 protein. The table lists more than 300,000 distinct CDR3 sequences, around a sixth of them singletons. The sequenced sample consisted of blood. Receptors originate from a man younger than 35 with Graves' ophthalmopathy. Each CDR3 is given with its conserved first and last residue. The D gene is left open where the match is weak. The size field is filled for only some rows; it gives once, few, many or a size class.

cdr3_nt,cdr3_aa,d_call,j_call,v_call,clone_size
TGTGCCAGCAGGATCGCTCTACAGGGGGCCGGTGGCTACACCTTC,CASRIALQGAGGYTF,TRBD1,TRBJ1-2,TRBV6-1,few
TGTGCCACCAGTGATTTGGCCAGGGGGAATGAGCAGTTCTTC,CATSDLARGNEQFF,TRBD1,TRBJ2-1,TRBV24-1,few
TGTGCCAGCAGCGTGGGACTAGCGAGAGGCTACGAGCAGTACTTC,CASSVGLARGYEQYF,TRBD2,TRBJ2-7,TRBV7-8,many
TGTGCCAGCAGTTTAAGCGTCGGGGCTGAAGCTTTCTTT,CASSLSVGAEAFF,-,TRBJ1-1,TRBV12-3/TRBV12-4,many
TGTGCCAGCAGTTCGCTCGGGGGCGCGACTGAAGCTTTCTTT,CASSSLGGATEAFF,-,TRBJ1-1,TRBV12-3/TRBV12-4,many
TGTGCCAGCAGCGCCCACCGGGACAGGAGCACTGAAGCTTTCTTT,CASSAHRDRSTEAFF,TRBD1,TRBJ1-1,TRBV2,few
TGTGCCAGCGGGCCTGGACCTACGACGGCACCCCTCCACTTT,CASGPGPTTAPLHF,-,TRBJ1-6,TRBV2,many
TGTGCCAGCAGCCAAGGGTGGACCTATGGCTACACCTTC,CASSQGWTYGYTF,-,TRBJ1-2,TRBV3-1,many
TGTGCCAGCAGCTTAGGCAGGTCAGATACGCAGTATTTT,CASSLGRSDTQYF,-,TRBJ2-3,TRBV13,many
TGTGCCAGTAAAACAGGAAACACAGATACGCAGTATTTT,CASKTGNTDTQYF,-,TRBJ2-3,TRBV19,few
TGTGCCAGCAGCACCTCCGGACTAGCGGGAGAGTACAATGAGCAGTTCTTC,CASSTSGLAGEYNEQFF,TRBD2,TRBJ2-1,TRBV7-9,many
TGTGCCAGCAGCCACCCTCCCGGGACGGAAGAGACCCAGTACTTC,CASSHPPGTEETQYF,-,TRBJ2-5,TRBV3-1,many
TGCAGTGCTATCTTCTCGCGGGACAGGGGCACAGATACGCAGTATTTT,CSAIFSRDRGTDTQYF,TRBD1,TRBJ2-3,TRBV20-1,few
TGTGCCAGCACCGAGGGCAGGGGGCTTGAAGCTTTCTTT,CASTEGRGLEAFF,TRBD1,TRBJ1-1,TRBV2,-
TGTGCCAGCAGCTTGAACGTCGTACCCTCTGGAAACACCATATATTTT,CASSLNVVPSGNTIYF,-,TRBJ1-3,TRBV11-2,few
TGTGCCAGCAGCCAGGGGGGAGGATTTCGCAATCAGCCCCAGCATTTT,CASSQGGGFRNQPQHF,-,TRBJ1-5,TRBV3-1,many
TGTGCCAGCAGCTTGGCGTCAGATGGGAATGAGCAGTTCTTC,CASSLASDGNEQFF,-,TRBJ2-1,TRBV5-8,many
TGCGCCAGCAGCTCCGAATGGGGGACAGAAGAGGAAAAACTGTTTTTT,CASSSEWGTEEEKLFF,TRBD1,TRBJ1-4,TRBV5-1,-
TGTGCCAGCACCCCGCGAGGAGGTGGATTTGGCTACACCTTC,CASTPRGGGFGYTF,-,TRBJ1-2,TRBV6-2/TRBV6-3,-
TGTGCCACCCGTGGGACAACCCAATCCTACGAGCAGTACTTC,CATRGTTQSYEQYF,-,TRBJ2-7,TRBV10-3,many
TGTGCCAGCAGCGTGACCGGAGATACGCAGTATTTT,CASSVTGDTQYF,-,TRBJ2-3,TRBV3-1,many
TGTGCCAGCAGCTTGGACGGCACTGAAGCTTTCTTT,CASSLDGTEAFF,-,TRBJ1-1,TRBV7-9,many
TGTGCCAGCAGTTACGGGGGGGAGACCACCCAGTACTTC,CASSYGGETTQYF,TRBD2,TRBJ2-5,TRBV6-5,few